The 19 T cell receptor beta chains below were found in one sample sequenced in a study of T cell changes during pregnancy in multiple sclerosis. Method: immunoSEQ multiplex PCR; TCRdb's copy keeps in-frame clones and lacks some. In the table there are 70,000 to 85,000 clones, roughly 94% of which are singletons. The specimen was peripheral blood, collected before pregnancy. All receptors come from a female donor with multiple sclerosis, enrolled in a pregnancy study.

The genes are TRBV9 and TRBJ1-2; D possibly corresponds to TRBD1 (6 bases). V lost 4 bases and J 8 bases, leaving 12 bases between the germline ends. The CDR3 contains 12 residues. Germline V gives CDR1 SGDLS, CDR2 YYNGEE. The CDR3 DNA reads as TGTGCCAGCAGCACCGCTGGGGGCGGCTACACCTTC. Amino acids: CASSTAGGGYTF.

The gene calls are TRBV6-6 and TRBJ2-5; D remains unclear. With 0 bases removed from V and 3 bases from J, the gap between germline ends came to 8 bases. The length of the CDR3 is 14 residues. Germline V gene data show CDR1 as MNHNY and CDR2 as SVGAGI (reference sequence). This chain's CDR3 is CASSYSRLEETQYF. In DNA, the CDR3 is TGTGCCAGCAGTTACTCGCGTCTAGAAGAGACCCAGTACTTC.

This clone showed up just once. The V and J genes are TRBV5-1 and TRBJ2-1, with 11 bases aligning to TRBD2. The CDR3 runs 15 residues. CDR1 is SGHRS, CDR2 YFSETQ, per germline. With V trimmed by 3 bases and J by 10 bases, 9 bases remained unmatched. The CDR3 DNA reads as TGCGCCAGCAGCTCGAGACTAGCGGGACATGGGGAGCAGTTCTTC. It is translated as CASSSRLAGHGEQFF. Full variable domain (rest looked up from reference TRBV5-1 and TRBJ2-1): KAGVTQTPRYLIKTRGQQVTLSCSPISGHRSVSWYQQTPGQGLQFLFEYFSETQRNKGNFPGRFSGRQFSNSRSEMNVSTLELGDSALYLCASSSRLAGHGEQFFGPGTRLTVL.

This rearrangement joins TRBV28 to TRBJ2-1, with 7 bases matching TRBD2. The CDR3 covers 15 residues. CDR1 and CDR2 from the germline V gene are MDHEN and SYDVKM. The trim removed 7 bases at V and 0 bases at J, leaving 6 bases unmatched. CDR3 bases: TGTGCCAGCATGTCCAGCGGGGACTCCTACAATGAGCAGTTCTTC. It encodes CASMSSGDSYNEQFF.

The chain links TRBV19 to TRBJ2-7, with a weak D call TRBD1 (6 bases). The germline V and J ends were trimmed by 4 bases and 3 bases, with 16 bases remaining between them. From germline, CDR1 is LNHDA and CDR2 SQIVND (reference sequence). CDR3 length equals 15 residues. CDR3 bases: TGTGCCAGTAGTAAGGGGGACGTAGTAATCTACGAGCAGTACTTC. This sequence encodes CASSKGDVVIYEQYF. Full variable domain (outside the CDR3, taken from reference TRBV19 and TRBJ2-7): DGGITQSPKYLFRKEGQNVTLSCEQNLNHDAMYWYRQDPGQGLRLIYYSQIVNDFQKGDIAEGYSVSREKKESFPLTVTSAQKNPTAFYLCASSKGDVVIYEQYFGPGTRLTVT.

V gene TRBV19 combines with J gene TRBJ2-2; perhaps TRBD2 as D (5 bases). Per germline, CDR1 LNHDA and CDR2 SQIVND (reference sequence). V was clipped by 5 bases and J by 7 bases, with 11 bases between them. CDR3 length equals 13 residues. DNA of the CDR3: TGTGCCAGTAGTTACCCGGCGGGCGGGGAGCTGTTTTTT. Translated, it gives CASSYPAGGELFF.

The chain employs TRBV28 and TRBJ1-5; 8 bases are a match to TRBD1. CDR3 size: 15 residues. J was trimmed by 2 bases and V by 4 bases; bases with no gene match: 4. Germline V gives CDR1 MDHEN, CDR2 SYDVKM. The chain's CDR3 is CASSSLTGGNQPQHF. The CDR3 DNA sequence: TGTGCCAGCAGTTCACTGACAGGGGGCAATCAGCCCCAGCATTTT.

V and J are TRBV29-1 and TRBJ2-2; 8 bases align to TRBD1. The CDR3 is 14 amino acids. V dropped 7 bases and J dropped 5; count of bases not matched to a gene: 9. CDR1 and CDR2 from the germline V gene are SQVTM and ANQGSEA. The CDR3 loop is CSDNQGARTGELFF. The CDR3 coding sequence is TGCAGCGATAACCAGGGGGCGAGGACCGGGGAGCTGTTTTTT.

The V gene is TRBV6-7, the J gene TRBJ2-5; tentatively, D is TRBD2 (7 bases). TRBV6-7 is assigned to the ORF class and has an uncertain function. The CDR3 length is 17 residues. The V end lost 2 bases, the J end lost 2 bases, and 18 bases lay between the germline ends. The CDR3 DNA is TGTGCCAGCAGTTACCTCGGGGGGCGGGCCGGGCAAGAGACCCAGTACTTC. It encodes CASSYLGGRAGQETQYF.

The chain links TRBV23-1 to TRBJ1-1, with D tentatively TRBD1 (5 bases). TRBV23-1 is an ORF; its function is uncertain. The CDR3 consists of 14 residues. The V end was cut by 2 bases, the J end by 1 base, with 8 bases between. The CDR3 loop is CASSQSRANTEAFF. For the CDR3, the DNA is TGCGCCAGCAGTCAAAGCAGGGCGAACACTGAAGCTTTCTTT.

The table lists this clone with a count of one. The chain has TRBV5-4 and TRBJ2-1, with unresolved D. V shed 4 bases and J shed 7 bases, with 9 bases lying between them. This CDR3 comprises 12 residues. Looked up from germline, CDR1 is SGHNT and CDR2 is YYREEE (reference sequence). In DNA form, the CDR3 reads TGTGCCAGCAGCCCTCGTGTGAATGAGCAGTTCTTC. Translated, it gives CASSPRVNEQFF.

The chain carries TRBV10-3 and TRBJ2-1, with 10 bases aligning to TRBD1. CDR3 length equals 14 residues. Germline-derived CDR1 and CDR2 are ENHRY and SYGVKD. Trimming took 10 bases from V and 9 from J; bases not matched to a gene: 12. For the CDR3, the DNA is TGTGCCACCTCGGGACAGGGGAGCGGAGGTGAGCAGTTCTTC. It encodes CATSGQGSGGEQFF.

The J gene is TRBJ2-7, the V gene TRBV15, with TRBD1 as a possible D gene (6 bases). Germline CDR1 and CDR2: LNHNV and YYDKDF (reference sequence). The V end lost 5 bases, the J end lost 2 bases, and 13 bases lay between the germline ends. The CDR3 contains 14 residues. The CDR3 protein is CATSRTVPPYEQYF. In nucleotides, the CDR3 is TGTGCCACCAGCCGGACAGTCCCACCCTACGAGCAGTACTTC.

The chain uses TRBV11-2 and TRBJ2-7; D is uncertain. CDR3 size: 18 residues. V lost 3 bases, J lost 3 bases, and 24 bases lay in between. Germline V lookup: CDR1 SGHAT, CDR2 FQNNGV. CDR3 protein: CASSLLSRVGWVSYEQYF. Written as DNA, the CDR3 is TGTGCCAGCAGCTTGCTTAGTAGAGTCGGGTGGGTGAGCTACGAGCAGTACTTC. The whole variable domain, remainder taken from reference TRBV11-2 and TRBJ2-7, is EAGVAQSPRYKIIEKRQSVAFWCNPISGHATLYWYQQILGQGPKLLIQFQNNGVVDDSQLPKDRFSAERLKGVDSTLKIQPAKLEDSAVYLCASSLLSRVGWVSYEQYFGPGTRLTVT.

CDR3 bases: TGTGCCAGCAGCTTAGAATCTAGGGGCCGCGAAGCTTTCTTT. Translating gives CASSLESRGREAFF. The rearrangement uses TRBV7-9 and TRBJ1-1, with D possibly being TRBD1 (5 bases). Per the germline V gene, CDR1 is SEHNR and CDR2 is FQNEAQ (reference sequence). CDR3 length equals 14 residues. V lost 1 base to trimming and J lost 8 bases, with 14 bases between them.

The V call is TRBV19, the J call TRBJ1-4; D not resolved. Germline CDR1 reads LNHDA; CDR2 reads SQIVND (reference sequence). The V and J ends lost 7 bases and 0 bases respectively, with 9 bases between them. The CDR3 loop spans 14 amino acids. CDR3 sequence: CASKISATNEKLFF. The CDR3 coding sequence is TGTGCCAGTAAAATTAGTGCAACTAATGAAAAACTGTTTTTT.

The chain employs TRBV28 and TRBJ1-2; the D gene is possibly TRBD1 (6 bases). Germline CDR1 and CDR2: MDHEN and SYDVKM. V lost 4 bases and J 7 bases, leaving 10 bases between the germline ends. The CDR3 contains 12 residues. The CDR3 protein is CASSSSRGGYTF. In DNA, the CDR3 is TGTGCCAGCAGTTCATCCAGGGGTGGCTACACCTTC.

The chain combines TRBV28 with TRBJ2-7; D remains ambiguous. CDR1 and CDR2 (germline): MDHEN, SYDVKM. The CDR3 loop spans 14 amino acids. The ends were cut back, 5 bases at V and 0 bases at J, with 11 bases in the middle. The CDR3 sequence is CASSPSRNSYEQYF. CDR3 DNA sequence: TGTGCCAGCAGTCCAAGCAGGAACTCCTACGAGCAGTACTTC.

The chain employs TRBV5-4 and TRBJ1-2, with D unclear. The CDR3 has 15 amino acids. With 0 bases removed from V and 4 bases from J, the gap between germline ends came to 13 bases. Germline V gene sequence: CDR1 SGHNT, CDR2 YYREEE (reference sequence). The CDR3 loop is CASSLGPREGYGYTF. Here the CDR3 DNA reads TGTGCCAGCAGCTTGGGACCTCGCGAGGGCTATGGCTACACCTTC.